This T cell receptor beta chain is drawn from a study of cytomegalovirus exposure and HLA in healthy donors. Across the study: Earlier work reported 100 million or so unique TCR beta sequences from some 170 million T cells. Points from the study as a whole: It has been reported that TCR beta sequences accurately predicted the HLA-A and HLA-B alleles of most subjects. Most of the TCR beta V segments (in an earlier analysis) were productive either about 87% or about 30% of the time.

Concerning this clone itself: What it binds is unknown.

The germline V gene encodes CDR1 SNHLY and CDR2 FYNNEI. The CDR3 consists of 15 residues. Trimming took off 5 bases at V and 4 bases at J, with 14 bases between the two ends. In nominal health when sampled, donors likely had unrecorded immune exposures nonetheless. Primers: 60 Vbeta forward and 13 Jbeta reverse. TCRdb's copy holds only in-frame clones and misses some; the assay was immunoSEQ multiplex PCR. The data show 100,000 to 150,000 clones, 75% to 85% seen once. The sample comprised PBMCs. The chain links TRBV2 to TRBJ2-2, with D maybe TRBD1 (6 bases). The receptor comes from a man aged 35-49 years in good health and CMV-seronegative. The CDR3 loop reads CASSLDSQTTGELFF. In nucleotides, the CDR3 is TGTGCCAGCAGTTTGGACAGCCAGACCACCGGGGAGCTGTTTTTT.